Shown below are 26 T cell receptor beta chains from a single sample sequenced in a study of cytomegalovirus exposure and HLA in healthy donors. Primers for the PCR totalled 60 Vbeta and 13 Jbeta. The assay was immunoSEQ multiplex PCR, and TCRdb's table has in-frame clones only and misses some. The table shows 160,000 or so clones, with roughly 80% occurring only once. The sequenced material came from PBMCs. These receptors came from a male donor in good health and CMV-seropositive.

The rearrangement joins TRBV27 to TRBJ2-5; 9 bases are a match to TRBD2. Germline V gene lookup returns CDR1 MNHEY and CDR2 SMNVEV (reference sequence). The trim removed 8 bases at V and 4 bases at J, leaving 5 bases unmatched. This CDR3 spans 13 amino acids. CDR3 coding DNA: TGTGCCAGCTCGCGGGGGGGCGGAGAGACCCAGTACTTC. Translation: CASSRGGGETQYF.

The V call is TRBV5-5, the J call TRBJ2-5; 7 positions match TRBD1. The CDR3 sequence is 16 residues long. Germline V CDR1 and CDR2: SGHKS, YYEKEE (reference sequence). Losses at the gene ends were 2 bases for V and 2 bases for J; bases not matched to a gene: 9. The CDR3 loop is CASSFSPGTVQETQYF. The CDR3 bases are TGTGCCAGCAGCTTTTCCCCCGGGACAGTACAAGAGACCCAGTACTTC.

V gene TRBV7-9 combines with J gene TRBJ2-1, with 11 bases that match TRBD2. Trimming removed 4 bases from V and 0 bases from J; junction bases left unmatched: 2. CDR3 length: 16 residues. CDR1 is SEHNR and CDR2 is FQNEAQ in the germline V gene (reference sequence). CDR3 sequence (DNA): TGTGCCAGCAGCTATAGCGGGGGGGCCTCCTACAATGAGCAGTTCTTC. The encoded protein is CASSYSGGASYNEQFF.

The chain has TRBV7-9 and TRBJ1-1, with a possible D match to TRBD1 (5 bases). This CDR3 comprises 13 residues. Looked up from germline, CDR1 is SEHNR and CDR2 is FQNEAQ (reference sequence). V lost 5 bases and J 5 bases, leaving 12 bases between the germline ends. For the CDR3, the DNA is TGTGCCAGCAGCCCCGCGGGACGGACTGAAGCTTTCTTT. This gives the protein CASSPAGRTEAFF.

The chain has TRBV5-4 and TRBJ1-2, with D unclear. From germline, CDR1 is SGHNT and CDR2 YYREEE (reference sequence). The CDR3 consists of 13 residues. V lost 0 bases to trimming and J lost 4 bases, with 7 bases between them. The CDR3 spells CASSLDRSYGYTF. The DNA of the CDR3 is TGTGCCAGCAGCTTGGATAGGAGCTATGGCTACACCTTC.

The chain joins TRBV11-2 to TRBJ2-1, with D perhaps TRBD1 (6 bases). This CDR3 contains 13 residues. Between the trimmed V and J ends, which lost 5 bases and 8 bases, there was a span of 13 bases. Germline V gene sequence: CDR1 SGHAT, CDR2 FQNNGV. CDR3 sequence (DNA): TGTGCCAGCAGCAGGGGGACCGCGGATGAGCAGTTCTTC. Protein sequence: CASSRGTADEQFF.

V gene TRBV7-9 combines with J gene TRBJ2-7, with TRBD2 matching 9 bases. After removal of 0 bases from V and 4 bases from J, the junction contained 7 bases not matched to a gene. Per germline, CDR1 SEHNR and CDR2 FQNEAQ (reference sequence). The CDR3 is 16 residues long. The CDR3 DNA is TGTGCCAGCAGCTTAGCGGATAGCGGGAGCGTTTACGAGCAGTACTTC. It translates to CASSLADSGSVYEQYF. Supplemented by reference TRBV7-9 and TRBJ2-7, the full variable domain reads DTGVSQNPRHKITKRGQNVTFRCDPISEHNRLYWYRQTLGQGPEFLTYFQNEAQLEKSRLLSDRFSAERPKGSFSTLEIQRTEQGDSAMYLCASSLADSGSVYEQYFGPGTRLTVT.

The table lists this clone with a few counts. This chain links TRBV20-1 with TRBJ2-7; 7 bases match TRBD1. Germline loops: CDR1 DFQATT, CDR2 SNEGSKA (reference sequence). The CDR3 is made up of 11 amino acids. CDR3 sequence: CSPTGTYEQYF. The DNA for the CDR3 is TGCAGCCCGACAGGGACCTACGAGCAGTACTTC.

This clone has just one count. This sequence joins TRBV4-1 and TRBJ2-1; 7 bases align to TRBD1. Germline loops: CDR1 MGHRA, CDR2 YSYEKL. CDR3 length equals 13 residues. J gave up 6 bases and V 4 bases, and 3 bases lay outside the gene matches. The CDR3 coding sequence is TGCGCCAGCAGCCTTGACAGGGCCAATGAGCAGTTCTTC. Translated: CASSLDRANEQFF.

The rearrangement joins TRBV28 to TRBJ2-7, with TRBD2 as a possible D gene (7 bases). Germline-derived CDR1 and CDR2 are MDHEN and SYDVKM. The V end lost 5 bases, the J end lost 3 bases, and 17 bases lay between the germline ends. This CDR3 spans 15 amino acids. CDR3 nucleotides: TGTGCCAGCAGTGGGGGGGGTGGGGGGCTCTACGAGCAGTACTTC. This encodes CASSGGGGGLYEQYF.

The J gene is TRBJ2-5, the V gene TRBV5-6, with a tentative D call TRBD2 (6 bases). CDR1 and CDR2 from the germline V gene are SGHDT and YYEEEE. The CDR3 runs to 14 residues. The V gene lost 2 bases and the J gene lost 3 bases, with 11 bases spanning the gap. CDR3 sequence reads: CASSLLGGEETQYF. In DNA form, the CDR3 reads TGTGCCAGCAGCTTATTGGGAGGTGAAGAGACCCAGTACTTC.

The CDR3 DNA is TGTGCCAGCAGCCCCATTGGGTTAGGGGGAATGGCCGGGGAGCTGTTTTTT. Translation gives CASSPIGLGGMAGELFF. The J gene is TRBJ2-2, the V gene TRBV5-4; possible D gene TRBD1, 6 bases. V was clipped by 4 bases and J by 6 bases, with 22 bases between them. Germline assignment: CDR1 SGHNT and CDR2 YYREEE (reference sequence). This CDR3 region has 17 residues.

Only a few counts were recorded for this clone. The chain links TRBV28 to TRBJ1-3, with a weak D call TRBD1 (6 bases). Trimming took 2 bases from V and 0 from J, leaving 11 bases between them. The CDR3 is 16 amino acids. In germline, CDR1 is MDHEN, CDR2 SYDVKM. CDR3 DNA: TGTGCCAGCAGTTTACCCGGACAGAGCTCTGGAAACACCATATATTTT. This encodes CASSLPGQSSGNTIYF.

CDR3 bases: TGTGCCAGCTCACCATTTTTGACAGGGGCGGAAGATACGCAGTATTTT. The encoded protein is CASSPFLTGAEDTQYF. The rearrangement joins TRBV18 to TRBJ2-3; 8 nucleotides match TRBD1. Trimming took 2 bases from V and 5 from J; bases not matched to a gene: 9. CDR3 size: 16 residues. Germline CDR1 KGHSH, CDR2 LQKENI.

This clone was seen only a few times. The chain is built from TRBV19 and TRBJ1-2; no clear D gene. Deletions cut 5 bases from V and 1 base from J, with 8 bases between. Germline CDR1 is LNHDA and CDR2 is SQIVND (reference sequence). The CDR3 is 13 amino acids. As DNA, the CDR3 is TGTGCCAGTAGTCAAGACAATAACTATGGCTACACCTTC. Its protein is CASSQDNNYGYTF.

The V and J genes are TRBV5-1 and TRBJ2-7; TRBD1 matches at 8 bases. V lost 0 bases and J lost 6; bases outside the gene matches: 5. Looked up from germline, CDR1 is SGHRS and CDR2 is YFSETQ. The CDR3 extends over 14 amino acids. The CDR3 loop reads CASSLDGRGPEQYF. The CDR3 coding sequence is TGCGCCAGCAGCTTGGACGGCAGGGGGCCCGAGCAGTACTTC.

Here the CDR3 DNA reads TGTGCCAGCAGCTTAGTCATAGGGACAGGGGGCCCCGATACGCAGTATTTT. This encodes CASSLVIGTGGPDTQYF. This rearrangement joins TRBV7-9 to TRBJ2-3, with 12 bases lining up with TRBD1. Germline V gene data show CDR1 as SEHNR and CDR2 as FQNEAQ (reference sequence). V shed 1 base and J 6 bases; nucleotides not matched to a gene: 8. The CDR3 has 17 amino acids.

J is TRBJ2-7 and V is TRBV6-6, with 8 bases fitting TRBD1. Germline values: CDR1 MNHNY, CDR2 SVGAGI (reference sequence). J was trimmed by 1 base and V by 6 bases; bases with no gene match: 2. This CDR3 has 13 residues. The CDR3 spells CASRDRVSYEQYF. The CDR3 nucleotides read TGTGCCAGCAGGGACAGGGTTTCCTACGAGCAGTACTTC.

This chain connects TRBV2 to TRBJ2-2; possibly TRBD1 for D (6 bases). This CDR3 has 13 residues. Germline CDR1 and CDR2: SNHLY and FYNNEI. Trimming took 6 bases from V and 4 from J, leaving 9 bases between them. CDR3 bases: TGTGCCAGCAGACCCAGGGGCACCGGGGAGCTGTTTTTT. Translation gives CASRPRGTGELFF. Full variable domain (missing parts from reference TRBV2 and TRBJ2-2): EPEVTQTPSHQVTQMGQEVILRCVPISNHLYFYWYRQILGQKVEFLVSFYNNEISEKSEIFDDQFSVERPDGSNFTLKIRSTKLEDSAMYFCASRPRGTGELFFGEGSRLTVL.

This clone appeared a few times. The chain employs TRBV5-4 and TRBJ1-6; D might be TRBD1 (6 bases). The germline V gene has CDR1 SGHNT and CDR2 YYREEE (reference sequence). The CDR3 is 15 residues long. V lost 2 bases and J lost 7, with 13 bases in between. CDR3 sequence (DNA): TGTGCCAGCAGCTTTCCCTCGACAGGCAATTCACCCCTCCACTTT. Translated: CASSFPSTGNSPLHF.

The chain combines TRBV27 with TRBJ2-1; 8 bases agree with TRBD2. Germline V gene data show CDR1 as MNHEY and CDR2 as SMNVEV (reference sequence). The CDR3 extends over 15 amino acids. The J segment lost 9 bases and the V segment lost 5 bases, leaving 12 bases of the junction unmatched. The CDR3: CASSLVAGPPGEQFF. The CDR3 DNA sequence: TGTGCCAGCAGTCTCGTAGCGGGACCCCCAGGTGAGCAGTTCTTC.

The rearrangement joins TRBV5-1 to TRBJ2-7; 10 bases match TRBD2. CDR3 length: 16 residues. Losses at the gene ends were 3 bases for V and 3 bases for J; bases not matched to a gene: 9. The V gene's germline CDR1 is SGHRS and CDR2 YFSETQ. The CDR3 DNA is TGCGCCAGCAGCTCCCCCCATACTAGCGGGGTCTACGAGCAGTACTTC. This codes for CASSSPHTSGVYEQYF.

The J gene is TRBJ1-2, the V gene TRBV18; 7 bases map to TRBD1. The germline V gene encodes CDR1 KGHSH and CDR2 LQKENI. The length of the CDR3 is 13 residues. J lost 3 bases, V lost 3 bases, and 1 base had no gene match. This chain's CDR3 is CASSPGTDYGYTF. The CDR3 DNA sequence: TGTGCCAGCTCACCGGGGACAGACTATGGCTACACCTTC.

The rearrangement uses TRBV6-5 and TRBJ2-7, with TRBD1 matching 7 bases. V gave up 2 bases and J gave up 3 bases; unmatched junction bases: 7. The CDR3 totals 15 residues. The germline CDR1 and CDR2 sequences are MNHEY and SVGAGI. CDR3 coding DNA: TGTGCCAGCAGTTACCAAGCGACAGGGAACTACGAGCAGTACTTC. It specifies CASSYQATGNYEQYF.

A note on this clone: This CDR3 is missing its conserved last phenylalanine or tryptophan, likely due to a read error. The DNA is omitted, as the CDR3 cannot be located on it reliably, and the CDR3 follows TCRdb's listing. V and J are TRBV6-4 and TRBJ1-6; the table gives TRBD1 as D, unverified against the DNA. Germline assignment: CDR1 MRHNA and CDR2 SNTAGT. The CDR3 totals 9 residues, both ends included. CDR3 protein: CASTAGLGP.

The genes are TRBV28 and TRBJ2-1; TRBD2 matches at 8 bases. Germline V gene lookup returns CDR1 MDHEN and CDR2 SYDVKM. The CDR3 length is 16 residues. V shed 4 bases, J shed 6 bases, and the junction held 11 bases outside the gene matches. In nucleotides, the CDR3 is TGTGCCAGCAGTTCAACGGGAGCGGGAGTTTTCAATGAGCAGTTCTTC. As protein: CASSSTGAGVFNEQFF.